The present T cell receptor beta chain was sequenced within a study of cytotoxic CD8 clonotypes in ibrutinib-treated CLL (dated by TCRdb to about 2021). Some background on the complete study: In this cohort, approximately 15 patients were treatment-naive and roughly 10 were relapsed/refractory, while fewer than 18 had unmutated IGHV. Responses were partial in 25 or so patients and complete in 2; after median about 5.5 years follow-up, roughly 15 stayed in remission and 12 progressed. Cryopreserved peripheral blood mononuclear cells were obtained before treatment, at response, and at either sustained remission or disease progression. Longitudinal samples were available for about 30% of the 86 trial participants. The response samples were drawn at a median of roughly eleven months into treatment, with a range of about 6 to 40 months. Samples averaged approximately 260,000 productive templates and some 91,000 productive rearrangements. Every remission and progressive disease sample was obtained while ibrutinib was still being received by the patients.

The CDR3 holds 17 amino acids from the cysteine to the phenylalanine. Only the CDR3 region is kept as DNA, spanning 51 bases read in frame from base 1. Sequences SGHVS (CDR1) and FQNEAQ (CDR2) are obtained from the germline V gene. Compared with germline, V lacks 0 bases and J lacks 5 bases; bases without a gene match: 9. The sample's time point label, decoded: 20 to 30 months on ibrutinib. For TCR beta library preparation, roughly 2.1 micrograms of genomic DNA was extracted from cryopreserved PBMCs. High-throughput TCR beta sequencing was performed on longitudinal blood samples from CLL patients receiving ibrutinib monotherapy. The patients took part in an open-label, single-center phase 2 trial of ibrutinib monotherapy. Study-wide findings and limitations: Public clonotypes were found to be uncommon and were observed to contract or remain stable during treatment; the increase in clonality was shown to reflect expansion of private clonotypes at ibrutinib response. Lymph node repertoires were not examined, and the timing of sampling was not matched between patients in sustained remission and those whose disease progressed. Baseline clonality exceeded that of age-matched healthy donors and correlated strongly with circulating CD8+ T-cell counts. Clonality increased at ibrutinib response, stayed stable in sustained remission, and fell back toward baseline at progression.

Each clonotype received, on average, 10x coverage in deep resolution sequencing performed on a MiSeq, where the target depth lay between 1 in 1 million and 1 in 200,000 T cells. TCR beta libraries were generated with the immunoSEQ hsTCRB Kit. Per the original workflow: ImmunoSEQ Data Assistant and ImmunoSEQ Analyzer were used for data analysis, and V, D and J genes were assigned according to IMGT definitions. Clonality, which ranges from 0 to 1, was calculated by subtracting the normalized Shannon entropy of productive rearrangement frequencies from one. Public clonotype analysis was restricted to overrepresented clonotypes comprising at least 0.05% of each patient's repertoire. Thirteen age-matched healthy donor repertoires from immuneACCESS were used as controls for clonality. TCRdb took this table from immuneACCESS and kept in-frame rearrangements with V and J called. Such tables lack part of the clones; where checked against another copy, unresolved V genes explain under half of the gap, and the rest is unexplained. V, J and clone size are those of that table, while D and trimming were read from the DNA. For this sample the table gives approximately 210,000 clones, of which about 72% were detected only once. Around 15% of the sample is held by the ten biggest clonotypes.

Remarks on this clone: Its antigen remains unidentified. It has no much larger one-base neighbor in the sample; base qualities were not kept.

The input for sequencing was PBMCs, taken after 24 months of ibrutinib treatment. This sequence was found in a human donor with chronic lymphocytic leukemia. The sequence links TRBV7-8 to TRBJ2-3; the central 9 bases match TRBD2. In nucleotides, the sequence is TGTGCCAGCAGCTTAGCGCCCCAAGCGGGAGGTTTAGATACGCAGTATTTT. The encoded protein is CASSLAPQAGGLDTQYF.